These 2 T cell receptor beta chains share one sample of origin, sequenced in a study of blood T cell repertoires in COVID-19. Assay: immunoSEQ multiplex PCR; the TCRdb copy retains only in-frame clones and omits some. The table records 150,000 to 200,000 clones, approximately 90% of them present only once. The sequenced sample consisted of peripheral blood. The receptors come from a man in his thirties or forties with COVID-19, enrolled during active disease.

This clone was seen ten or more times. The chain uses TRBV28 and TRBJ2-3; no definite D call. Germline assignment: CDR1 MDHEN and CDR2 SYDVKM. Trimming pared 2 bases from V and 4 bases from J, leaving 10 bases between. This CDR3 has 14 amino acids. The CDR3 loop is CASSLLSGADTQYF. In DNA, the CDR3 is TGTGCCAGCAGTTTACTATCTGGAGCAGATACGCAGTATTTT.

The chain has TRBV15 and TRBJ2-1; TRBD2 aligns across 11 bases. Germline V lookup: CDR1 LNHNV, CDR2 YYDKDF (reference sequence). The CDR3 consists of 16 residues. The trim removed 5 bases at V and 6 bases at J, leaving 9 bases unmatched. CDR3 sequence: CATSWVSGGAGNEQFF. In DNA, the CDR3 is TGTGCCACCAGCTGGGTTAGCGGGGGGGCGGGCAATGAGCAGTTCTTC.